This TCR beta chain emerged from a study of cytomegalovirus exposure and HLA in healthy donors (dated by TCRdb to 2016 to 2017). About the full investigation: According to a later analysis, the roughly 120 validation repertoires were produced on the same platform as the roughly 600 repertoires of the first cohort. Besides the first cohort of more than 650 subjects, a separate validation cohort made up of roughly 120 different subjects was used. The study aimed to test whether cataloging public T cell receptors could reveal signatures of past pathogen exposure. To predict cytomegalovirus infection status, the study combined high-throughput TCR immunosequencing, statistical association of individual TCRs with disease status, and machine learning. Beyond this particular receptor, the publication reports: In a later analysis, TCRs clustered in the first cohort were found to also tend to co-occur in the 130 or so validation repertoires, with about 94% of cluster scores above 0. In both the original and validation cohorts, the classifier was reported to diagnose cytomegalovirus status with high specificity and sensitivity. In vitro tests confirmed that three of the cytomegalovirus-associated TCR beta chains recognize cytomegalovirus antigens. The study gave a list of about 160 TCR beta chains associated with cytomegalovirus. Across donors, most TCR sequences were observed very rarely, whereas some public TCRs were present in many individuals. A later analysis lacked HLA typing for the validation cohort, so it scored co-occurrence in that cohort across all 130 or so repertoires. It was suggested by the authors that the approach could potentially be generalized to other disease states and immunological phenotypes.

Libraries were constructed by the immunoSEQ multiplex PCR assay. The study's own analysis went as follows. A statistical classification framework was built to diagnose cytomegalovirus status from the catalog of TCR beta chain sequences. TCRdb retrieved this table from immuneACCESS and kept in-frame rearrangements only. Not all clones are present; in checked studies, unresolved V genes account for under half, and no reason is known for the remainder. For V, J and clone size, that table is used; D and trimming come from the DNA. The sample profile shows some 88,000 clones; approximately 96% of them were found once. The ten biggest clones cover around 0.78% of the sample. The germline V and J ends show losses of 1 base and 7 bases respectively, and no gene match explains 13 bases of the junction. According to the germline V gene, CDR1 reads SGHTS and CDR2 reads YDEGEE. Its CDR3 holds 17 amino acids, cysteine through phenylalanine. Only the CDR3 part of the read is kept: 51 bases, read in frame from the first base.

Notes on this clone: There is no known antigen for this receptor. Qualities for individual bases were not recorded, and no much larger clone is one base off.

Separate from the roughly 650-subject first cohort, the validation cohort of about 120 subjects was the group to which the donors belonged. The sample was PBMCs. The sequence links TRBV5-8 to TRBJ2-2, with 7 middle bases fitting TRBD2. The clonotype was recovered from a man in his late teens or twenties in good health and CMV-seronegative. This receptor has the CDR3 CASSLSLAAGVDGELFF. The nucleotides read TGTGCCAGCAGCTTGTCTTTGGCTGCGGGAGTGGACGGGGAGCTGTTTTTT.